The source of this T cell receptor beta chain is a study of cytomegalovirus exposure and HLA in healthy donors. Findings and limits, study-wide: It was taken for granted in presence/absence analyses that sequencing depth across donors was roughly uniform. From TCR beta sequences, most subjects' HLA-A and HLA-B alleles were reportedly predicted accurately. There was a cluster of highly shared sequence variants that was likely a sequencing artifact. Later analysis found that TCR beta chains associated with HLA were more clonally expanded than other, equally common chains.

The PCR had 60 Vbeta and 13 Jbeta primers. Using immunoSEQ multiplex PCR, the repertoire was profiled, and TCRdb retains in-frame clones only, with some absent. The data contain approximately 150,000 clones, approximately 80% of them singletons. The CDR3 spans 15 residues. V dropped 5 bases and J dropped 3; count of bases not matched to a gene: 8. CDR1 is SGHRS, CDR2 YFSETQ, per germline. The table lists this clone with a few counts. Its antigen remains unidentified. This chain joins TRBV5-1 and TRBJ1-1; 9 nucleotides line up with TRBD1. This clonotype originated in a middle-aged woman in good health and CMV-seropositive. Sample: PBMCs. CDR3 in amino acids: CASSGGTGQDTEAFF. The CDR3 nucleotides read TGCGCCAGCAGTGGGGGGACAGGGCAGGACACTGAAGCTTTCTTT.